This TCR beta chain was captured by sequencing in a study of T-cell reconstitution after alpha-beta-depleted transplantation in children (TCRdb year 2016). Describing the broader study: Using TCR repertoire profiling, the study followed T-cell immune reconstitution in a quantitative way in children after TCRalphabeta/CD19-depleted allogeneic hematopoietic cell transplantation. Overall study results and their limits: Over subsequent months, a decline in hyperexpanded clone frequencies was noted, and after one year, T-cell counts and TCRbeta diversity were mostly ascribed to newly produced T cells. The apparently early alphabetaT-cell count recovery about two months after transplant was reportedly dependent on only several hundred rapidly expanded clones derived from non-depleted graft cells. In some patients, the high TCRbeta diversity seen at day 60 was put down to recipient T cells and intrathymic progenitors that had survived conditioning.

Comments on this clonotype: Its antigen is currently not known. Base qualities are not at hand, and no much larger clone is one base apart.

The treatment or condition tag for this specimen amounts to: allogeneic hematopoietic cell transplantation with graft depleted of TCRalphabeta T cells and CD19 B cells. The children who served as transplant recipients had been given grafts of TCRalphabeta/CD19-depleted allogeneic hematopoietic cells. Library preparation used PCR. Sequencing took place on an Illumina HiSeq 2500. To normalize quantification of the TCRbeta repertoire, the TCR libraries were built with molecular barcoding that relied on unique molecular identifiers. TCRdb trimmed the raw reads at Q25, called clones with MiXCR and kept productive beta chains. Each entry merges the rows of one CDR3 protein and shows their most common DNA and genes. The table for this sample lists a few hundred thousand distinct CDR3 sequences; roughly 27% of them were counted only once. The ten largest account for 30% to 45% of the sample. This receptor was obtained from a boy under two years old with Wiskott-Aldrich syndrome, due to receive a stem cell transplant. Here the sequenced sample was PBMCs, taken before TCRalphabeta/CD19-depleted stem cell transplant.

The base sequence is TGTGCCAGCAGTGGGTTCGGGGCCAACGTCCTGACTTTC. This is translated as CASSGFGANVLTF. The chain is encoded by TRBV2 joined to TRBJ2-6; no confident D gene assignment can be made. The CDR3 spans 13 residues, from the cysteine through the phenylalanine. CDR3 DNA only is kept here, 39 bases in frame from base 1. V lost 4 bases and J lost 4 bases; the stretch between them is 5 bases long. The germline V gene specifies SNHLY as CDR1 and FYNNEI as CDR2.